The 13 T cell receptor beta chains below were found in one sample sequenced in a study of regulatory T cells in long-lasting Graves disease (dated by TCRdb to the early 2020s). Receptor amplification or capture employed multiplex PCR. The instrument was an Illumina HiSeq 4000. To build TCR beta libraries, CDR3 regions were amplified by Arm-PCR using iRepertoire HTBI primers. TCRdb reran the public reads through fastp at Q25 and MiXCR, keeping productive beta chains. Each record represents a unique CDR3 protein, reported with the most common genes and DNA among its rows. This sample is represented by about 240,000 distinct CDR3 sequences; over 20% of them were singletons. The ten largest make up around 13% of the sample. The time point label of this sample denotes: newly diagnosed GD, antithyroid drugs for less than 3 months. For both TCR sequencing and RNA sequencing, RNA was extracted from PBMCs using TRIzol.

The sequencing used peripheral blood mononuclear cells (PBMCs), collected at new diagnosis, from a patient treated with antithyroid drugs. These receptors came from a female donor with Graves disease.

This clonotype was seen repeatedly, ten times or more. The J gene is TRBJ1-1, the V gene TRBV27; D not certain. Germline V gives CDR1 MNHEY, CDR2 SMNVEV (reference sequence). Deletions cut 6 bases from V and 7 bases from J, with 9 bases between. This CDR3 comprises 11 residues. The CDR3 DNA is TGTGCCAGCAGGCGAGGACGTGAAGCTTTCTTT. Protein: CASRRGREAFF.

In this sample, this clonotype turned up a few times. The chain recombines TRBV19 with TRBJ1-1, with D hard to call. V shed 1 base and J shed 7 bases, with 4 bases lying between them. Germline V CDR1 and CDR2: LNHDA, SQIVND (reference sequence). This CDR3 region has 11 residues. As DNA, the CDR3 is TGTGCCAGTAGTATAGGGGGTGAAGCTTTCTTT. It is translated as CASSIGGEAFF.

V gene TRBV9 combines with J gene TRBJ2-3; D may be TRBD1 or TRBD2 (5 bases each). V shed 6 bases and J shed 7 bases, with 12 bases lying between them. The CDR3 covers 12 residues. Germline CDR1 reads SGDLS; CDR2 reads YYNGEE. This CDR3 is CASTTGTNTQYF. The CDR3 DNA reads TGTGCCAGCACTACCGGGACGAATACGCAGTATTTT. Full variable domain (outside the CDR3, taken from reference TRBV9 and TRBJ2-3): DSGVTQTPKHLITATGQRVTLRCSPRSGDLSVYWYQQSLDQGLQFLIQYYNGEERAKGNILERFSAQQFPDLHSELNLSSLELGDSALYFCASTTGTNTQYFGPGTRLTVL.

The chain combines TRBV4-1 with TRBJ2-2, with D possibly being TRBD1 or TRBD2 (5 bases each). The ends were cut back, 1 base at V and 4 bases at J, with 10 bases in the middle. Germline lookup yields CDR1 MGHRA and CDR2 YSYEKL. The length of the CDR3 is 15 residues. In nucleotides, the CDR3 is TGCGCCAGCAGCCAAGGGGGGTTTGGCACCGGGGAGCTGTTTTTT. Translated: CASSQGGFGTGELFF.

This chain uses TRBV20-1 with TRBJ2-3; 9 bases match TRBD2. This CDR3 region has 13 residues. Germline V gene lookup returns CDR1 DFQATT and CDR2 SNEGSKA (reference sequence). The J segment lost 5 bases and the V segment lost 6 bases, leaving 6 bases of the junction unmatched. CDR3 sequence reads: CSARAGGIDTQYF. CDR3 nucleotide sequence: TGCAGTGCCCGAGCGGGGGGTATAGATACGCAGTATTTT.

This clonotype was counted between two and nine times. The rearrangement joins TRBV28 to TRBJ1-1, with D maybe TRBD1 (5 bases). Looked up from germline, CDR1 is MDHEN and CDR2 is SYDVKM. This CDR3 is 14 amino acids long. V was shortened by 6 bases and J by 4 bases, with 15 bases between the two germline ends. This CDR3 reads CASSPSGRVTEAFF. CDR3 DNA sequence: TGTGCCAGCAGCCCCTCGGGACGGGTCACTGAAGCTTTCTTT.

This clonotype occurred a few times. The chain combines TRBV5-1 with TRBJ2-7, with D possibly matching TRBD1 (6 bases). CDR1 is SGHRS and CDR2 is YFSETQ in the germline V gene. The ends were cut back, 4 bases at V and 0 bases at J, with 14 bases in the middle. This CDR3 comprises 15 residues. The CDR3 reads CASSPTGFSSYEQYF. The CDR3 nucleotides are TGCGCCAGCAGCCCCACAGGGTTTAGCTCCTACGAGCAGTACTTC.

This chain links TRBV20-1 with TRBJ2-7, with TRBD2 matching 14 bases. Germline V gives CDR1 DFQATT, CDR2 SNEGSKA (reference sequence). The CDR3 loop spans 15 amino acids. V was pared by 3 bases and J by 3 bases, with 4 bases of the junction left unmatched. CDR3 region: CSASKGTSGSYEQYF. CDR3 DNA: TGCAGTGCTAGTAAGGGGACTAGCGGGAGCTACGAGCAGTACTTC.

V usage is TRBV7-2 and J usage is TRBJ1-3; D ambiguous. Trimming cost V 8 bases and J 4 bases, with 9 bases left between them. The length of the CDR3 is 12 residues. Germline assignment: CDR1 SGHTA and CDR2 FQGNSA. CDR3 sequence: CASYSQGNTIYF. The CDR3 region has the DNA TGTGCCAGCTATAGTCAGGGAAACACCATATATTTT.

This clonotype came up many times. The chain is built from TRBV10-2 and TRBJ2-7; the D is unclear. V lost 3 bases and J lost 4, with 10 bases in between. The CDR3 consists of 13 residues. CDR1 and CDR2 (germline): WSHSY, SAAADI. The CDR3 nucleotides read TGCGCCAGCAGTGATGGTAGTAGATACGAGCAGTACTTC. This encodes CASSDGSRYEQYF.

Here the CDR3 DNA reads TGCAGCGTTGAAGGGGCGGCGAGTAACTATGGCTACACCTTC. This translates into CSVEGAASNYGYTF. The chain recombines TRBV29-1 with TRBJ1-2; D ambiguous. The CDR3 has 14 amino acids. Germline CDR1 is SQVTM and CDR2 is ANQGSEA. Trimming removed 1 base at V and 1 base at J, with 10 bases between.

This clonotype was recorded at least ten times. At one boundary the junction diverges from the germline segment, which might be a read error. The chain combines TRBV5-1 with TRBJ2-7; 9 bases are a match to TRBD1. CDR1 is SGHRS, CDR2 YFSETQ, per germline. CDR3 size: 16 residues. The CDR3 DNA reads TGTGCCAGCAGCCGAAGCCAGGGACAGGGCTCCTACGAGCAGTACTTC. Translating gives CASSRSQGQGSYEQYF.

The rearrangement links TRBV7-2 to TRBJ2-1; D may be TRBD2 (7 bases). The CDR3 sequence is 17 residues long. The V and J ends lost 5 bases and 6 bases respectively, with 23 bases between them. Germline assignment: CDR1 SGHTA and CDR2 FQGNSA. The CDR3 DNA reads as TGTGCCAGCAGCCCACGTAGGAGTGGGGGGGACACCAATGAGCAGTTCTTC. As protein: CASSPRRSGGDTNEQFF.